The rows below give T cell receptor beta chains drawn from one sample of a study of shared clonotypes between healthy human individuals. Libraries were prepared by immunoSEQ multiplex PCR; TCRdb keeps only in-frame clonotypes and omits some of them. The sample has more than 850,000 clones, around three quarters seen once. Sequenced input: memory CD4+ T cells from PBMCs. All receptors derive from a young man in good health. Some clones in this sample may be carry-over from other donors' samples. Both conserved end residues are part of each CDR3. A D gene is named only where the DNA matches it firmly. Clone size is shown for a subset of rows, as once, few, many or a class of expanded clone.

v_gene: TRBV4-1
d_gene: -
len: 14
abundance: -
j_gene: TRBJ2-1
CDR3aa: CASSQPVSYNEQFF
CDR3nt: TGCGCCAGCAGCCAACCCGTTTCCTACAATGAGCAGTTCTTC

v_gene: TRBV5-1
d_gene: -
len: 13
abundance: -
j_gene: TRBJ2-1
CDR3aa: CASSNPGDNEQFF
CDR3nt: TGCGCCAGCAGCAACCCAGGGGACAATGAGCAGTTCTTC

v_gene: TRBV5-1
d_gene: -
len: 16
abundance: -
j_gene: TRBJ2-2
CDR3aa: CASSLFAQAGTGELFF
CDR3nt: TGCGCCAGCAGCTTGTTTGCCCAGGCGGGCACCGGGGAGCTGTTTTTT

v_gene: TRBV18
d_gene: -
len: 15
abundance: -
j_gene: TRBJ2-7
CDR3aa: CASSPPGSARYEQYF
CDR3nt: TGTGCCAGCTCACCACCGGGCAGCGCCCGCTACGAGCAGTACTTC

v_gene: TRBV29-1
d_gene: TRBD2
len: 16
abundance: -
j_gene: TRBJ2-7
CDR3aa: CSVGGLAGGRSYEQYF
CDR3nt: TGCAGCGTTGGAGGACTAGCGGGAGGACGTTCCTACGAGCAGTACTTC

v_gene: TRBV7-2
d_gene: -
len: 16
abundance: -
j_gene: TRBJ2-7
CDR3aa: CASSLGTGGGHYEQYF
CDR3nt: TGTGCCAGCAGCTTAGGGACAGGCGGAGGGCACTACGAGCAGTACTTC

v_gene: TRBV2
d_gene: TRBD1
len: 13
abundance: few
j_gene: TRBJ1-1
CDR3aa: CATERQGNTEAFF
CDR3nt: TGTGCCACCGAAAGACAGGGGAACACTGAAGCTTTCTTT

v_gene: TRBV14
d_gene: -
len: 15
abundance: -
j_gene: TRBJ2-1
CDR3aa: CASSPAGQFYNEQFF
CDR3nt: TGTGCCAGCAGCCCAGCGGGACAATTCTACAATGAGCAGTTCTTC

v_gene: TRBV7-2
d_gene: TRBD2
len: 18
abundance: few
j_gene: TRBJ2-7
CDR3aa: CASSIISTWRENSYEQYF
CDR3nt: TGTGCCAGCAGCATTATAAGCACGTGGCGGGAGAATAGTTACGAGCAGTACTTC

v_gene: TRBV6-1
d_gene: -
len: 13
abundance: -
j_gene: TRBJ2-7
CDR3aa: CASYGPPRYEQYF
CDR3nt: TGTGCCAGCTACGGACCTCCCCGCTACGAGCAGTACTTC

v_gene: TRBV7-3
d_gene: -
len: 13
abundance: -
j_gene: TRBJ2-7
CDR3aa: CASSGDAWSEQYF
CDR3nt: TGTGCCAGCAGCGGGGACGCCTGGAGCGAGCAGTACTTC

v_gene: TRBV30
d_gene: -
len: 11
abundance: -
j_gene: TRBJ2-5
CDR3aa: CAWSVGETQYF
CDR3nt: TGTGCCTGGAGTGTGGGGGAGACCCAGTACTTC

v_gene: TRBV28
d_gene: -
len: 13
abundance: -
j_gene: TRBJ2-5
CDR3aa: CASSRSGWETQYF
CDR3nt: TGTGCCAGCAGCCGGAGCGGGTGGGAGACCCAGTACTTC

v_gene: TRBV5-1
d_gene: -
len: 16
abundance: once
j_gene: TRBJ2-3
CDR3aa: CASSLAVARSTDTQYF
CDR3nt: TGCGCCAGCAGCTTGGCCGTTGCGAGGAGCACAGATACGCAGTATTTT

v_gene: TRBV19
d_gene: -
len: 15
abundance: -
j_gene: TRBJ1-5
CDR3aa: CASSISGPSGGPQHF
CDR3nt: TGTGCCAGTAGTATCTCAGGGCCCTCCGGGGGGCCCCAGCATTTT

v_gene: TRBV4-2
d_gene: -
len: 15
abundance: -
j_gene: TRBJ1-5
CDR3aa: CASSQPQGSNQPQHF
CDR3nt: TGTGCCAGCAGCCAGCCACAGGGTAGCAATCAGCCCCAGCATTTT

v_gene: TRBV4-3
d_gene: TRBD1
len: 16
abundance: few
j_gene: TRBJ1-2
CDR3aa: CASSQAQGQGFYGYTF
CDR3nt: TGCGCCAGCAGCCAAGCCCAGGGACAGGGCTTCTATGGCTACACCTTC

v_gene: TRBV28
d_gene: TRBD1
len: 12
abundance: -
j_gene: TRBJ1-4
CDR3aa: CATDRVGEKLFF
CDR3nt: TGTGCCACGGACAGGGTGGGTGAAAAACTGTTTTTT

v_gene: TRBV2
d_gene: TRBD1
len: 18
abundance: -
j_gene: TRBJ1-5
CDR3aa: CASNPGTGAYYSNQPQHF
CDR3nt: TGTGCCAGCAATCCCGGGACAGGGGCTTACTATAGCAATCAGCCCCAGCATTTT

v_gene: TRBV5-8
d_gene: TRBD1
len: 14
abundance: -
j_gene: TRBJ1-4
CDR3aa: CASSPGQLNEKLFF
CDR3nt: TGTGCCAGCAGCCCGGGACAGCTAAATGAAAAACTGTTTTTT

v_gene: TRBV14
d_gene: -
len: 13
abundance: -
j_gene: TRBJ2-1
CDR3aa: CASSQDGYRLRFF
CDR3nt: TGTGCCAGCAGCCAAGATGGATATCGTTTGCGGTTCTTC

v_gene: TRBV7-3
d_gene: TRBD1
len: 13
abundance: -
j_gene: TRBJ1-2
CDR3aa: CASSPQGDYGYTF
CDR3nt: TGTGCCAGCAGCCCCCAGGGGGACTATGGCTACACCTTC

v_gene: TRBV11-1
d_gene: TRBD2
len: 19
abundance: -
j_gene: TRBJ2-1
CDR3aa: CASSLARGAGLAGVVEQFF
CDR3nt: TGTGCCAGCAGCTTAGCGCGAGGGGCCGGACTAGCGGGAGTTGTTGAGCAGTTCTTC

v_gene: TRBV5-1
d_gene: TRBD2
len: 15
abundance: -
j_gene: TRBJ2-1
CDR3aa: CASSAALAALSEQFF
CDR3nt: TGCGCCAGCAGCGCGGCACTAGCGGCCCTCTCGGAGCAGTTCTTC

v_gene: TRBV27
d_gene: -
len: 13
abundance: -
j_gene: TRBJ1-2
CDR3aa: CASSPRGGGGYTF
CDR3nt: TGTGCCAGCAGTCCCCGCGGGGGTGGAGGCTACACCTTC

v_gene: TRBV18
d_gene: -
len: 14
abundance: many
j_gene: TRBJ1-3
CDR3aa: CASSPDGAGNTIYF
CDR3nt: TGTGCCAGCTCACCTGACGGGGCTGGGAACACCATATATTTT

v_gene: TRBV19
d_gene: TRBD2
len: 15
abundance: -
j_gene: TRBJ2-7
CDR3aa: CASSISAGWTYEQYF
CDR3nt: TGTGCCAGTAGTATATCAGCGGGATGGACCTACGAGCAGTACTTC

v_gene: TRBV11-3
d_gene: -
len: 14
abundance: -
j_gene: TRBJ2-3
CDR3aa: CASSETGLTDTQYF
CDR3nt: TGTGCCAGCAGCGAAACAGGGCTCACAGATACGCAGTATTTT

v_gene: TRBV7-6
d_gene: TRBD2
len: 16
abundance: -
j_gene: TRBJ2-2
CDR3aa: CASSSSSGRGSGELFF
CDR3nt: TGTGCCAGCAGCTCGTCGAGCGGGAGGGGGTCCGGGGAGCTGTTTTTT

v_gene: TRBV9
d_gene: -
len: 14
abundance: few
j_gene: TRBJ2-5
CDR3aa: CASSRRGTRETQYF
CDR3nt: TGTGCCAGCAGCCGAAGGGGGACGCGAGAGACCCAGTACTTC

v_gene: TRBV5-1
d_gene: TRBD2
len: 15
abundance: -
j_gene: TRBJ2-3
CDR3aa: CASSLIAGETDTQYF
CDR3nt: TGCGCCAGCAGCTTGATAGCGGGAGAGACAGATACGCAGTATTTT

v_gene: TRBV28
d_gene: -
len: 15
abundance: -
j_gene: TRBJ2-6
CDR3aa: CASKGGGSGANVLTF
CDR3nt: TGTGCCAGCAAAGGAGGGGGGTCTGGGGCCAACGTCCTGACTTTC

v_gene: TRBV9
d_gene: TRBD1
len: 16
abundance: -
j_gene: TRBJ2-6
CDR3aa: CASSDRGGLGANVLTF
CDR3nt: TGTGCCAGCAGCGATAGAGGGGGCCTTGGGGCCAACGTCCTGACTTTC

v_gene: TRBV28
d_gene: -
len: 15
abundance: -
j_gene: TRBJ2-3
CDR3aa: CASRPPNGRTDTQYF
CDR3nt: TGTGCCAGCAGACCCCCCAACGGGAGAACAGATACGCAGTATTTT

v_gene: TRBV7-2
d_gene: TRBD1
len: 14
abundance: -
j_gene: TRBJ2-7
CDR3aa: CASSLARGLYEQYF
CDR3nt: TGTGCCAGCAGCTTAGCCAGGGGGCTTTACGAGCAGTACTTC

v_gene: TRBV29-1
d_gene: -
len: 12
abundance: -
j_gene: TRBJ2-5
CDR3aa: CSVEGRAETQYF
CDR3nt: TGCAGCGTTGAAGGGCGGGCGGAGACCCAGTACTTC